This T cell receptor (beta chain) was recorded in a study of blood T cell repertoires in COVID-19 (dated by TCRdb to 2020 to 2021). Notes on the research overall: Samples from collaborators originated in the United States, Italy and Spain and spanned both the acute and convalescent phases of COVID-19. Deeply sampled blood TCRbeta repertoires from subjects exposed to, actively infected with, or recovered from COVID-19 were included in the dataset. HLA class I and class II types, where available, came from metadata supplied by the sample provider rather than from assay-based typing. The prospective study material was composed of cDNA or gDNA derived from T cells, B-cell-depleted T cells, or PBMCs. The repertoires were made available in a free public database intended to serve as a resource for research on the immune response to SARS-CoV-2. A de-identified subject ID, COVID-19 status, age in years and sex were almost always included in the sample metadata. Samples were obtained from the ongoing ImmuneRACE study (first 160 participants) and from 950 to 1,500 subjects provided by 6 global collaborators.

TCRbeta CDR3 regions were amplified from genomic DNA by means of the immunoSEQ Assay, a bias-controlled multiplex PCR. Under the source paper's analysis protocol: The number of nucleated cells in each sample was estimated by amplification of reference gene primers within the assay. To quantify the absolute abundance of each unique TCRbeta CDR3 rearrangement, sequence reads were collapsed and filtered. For each sample, productive Simpson clonality was calculated by taking the square root of Simpson's diversity index across productive rearrangements. What TCRdb holds here is the immuneACCESS table cut down to in-frame rearrangements. Part of the clones is not present; checked against another copy, under half of the missing clones reflect an unresolved V gene, and the others are unexplained. For V, J and clone size, that table is used; D and trimming come from the DNA. A total of roughly 190,000 clones appear in this sample, 88% of them only once. The ten biggest clones cover roughly 6.2% of the sample.

Another Seattle source contributed samples from volunteer blood donors who had recovered from COVID-19. Each collaborating institution followed its own protocols to collect whole blood in K2EDTA tubes. For TCRbeta analysis, collaborators shipped samples as frozen whole blood, isolated PBMCs, or DNA extracted from either of those sample types. CDR1 and CDR2, per the germline V gene (reference sequence), are MNHEY and SMNVEV. The CDR3, cysteine through phenylalanine, is 15 amino acids long. The CDR3 DNA has 45 bases and is translated from base 1. Cut back by 2 bases and 0 bases, the V and J ends lie 8 bases apart. The table lists this clone with a count of one. Its recognized antigen is unknown. Qualities for individual bases were not recorded, and no much larger clone is one base off. Study-wide findings and limitations: How much clinical and demographic metadata was included differed by source and by participant, and the metadata was provided uncurated.

This TCR derives from a woman in her 40s who had recovered from COVID-19. The V gene is TRBV27 and the J gene is TRBJ2-1; the D gene cannot be named for sure. The sequencing sample was made of peripheral blood. The DNA sequence is given as TGTGCCAGCAGTTTAGGCGCTAGCTCCTACAATGAGCAGTTCTTC. Its coded protein is CASSLGASSYNEQFF.